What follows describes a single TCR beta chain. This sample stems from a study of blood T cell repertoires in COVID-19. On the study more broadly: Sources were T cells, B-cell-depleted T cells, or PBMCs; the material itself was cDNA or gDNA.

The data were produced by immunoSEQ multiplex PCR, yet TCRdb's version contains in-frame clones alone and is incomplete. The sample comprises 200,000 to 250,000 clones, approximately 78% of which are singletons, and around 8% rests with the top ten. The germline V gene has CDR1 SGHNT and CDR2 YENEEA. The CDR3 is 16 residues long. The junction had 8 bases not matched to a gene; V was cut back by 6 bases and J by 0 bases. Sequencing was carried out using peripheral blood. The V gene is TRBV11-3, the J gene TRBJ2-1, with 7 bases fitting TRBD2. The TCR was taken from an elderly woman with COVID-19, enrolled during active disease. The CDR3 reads CASSLTRTSSYNEQFF. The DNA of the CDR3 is TGTGCCAGCAGTTTGACGCGGACTAGCTCCTACAATGAGCAGTTCTTC.